This T cell receptor (beta chain) is drawn from a study of read filtering for tumor transcriptome and immune sequencing. Study overall: Revised staging placed fewer than ten patients in R-ISS I, over 15 in II, roughly 7 in III.

From about 400 ng of RNA, a library with molecular barcoded alpha/delta and beta/gamma adaptors was made. Using its own MiXCR run on the reads, TCRdb lists one record per CDR3 protein. The sample lists fewer than 30,000 distinct CDR3 sequences; around 20% were seen once. This clonotype was observed at least ten times. Its target is unknown. Points from the study as a whole: Dropping single-read clonotypes raised IR-seq and RNA-seq shared-clonotype correlation.

V was shortened by 2 bases and J by 2 bases, with 13 bases between the two germline ends. There are 14 residues in the CDR3. The V gene's germline CDR1 is SQVTM and CDR2 ANQGSEA. The sequenced material came from a population of CD138-negative cells sorted from bone marrow. This chain links TRBV29-1 with TRBJ2-7, with D uncertain. The source is a donor at least 40 years old with multiple myeloma. The CDR3 DNA sequence: TGCAGCGTTGAATGGGTTGGGAAGGCCTACGAGCAGTACTTC. It specifies CSVEWVGKAYEQYF.